This TCR beta chain was documented in a study of CD8+ T cells in alopecia areata. Study outcomes and limitations: For lesional scalp, especially alopecia totalis/universalis, clonality was higher than in normal scalp.

Comment on this clone: Antigen: not known.

Specified treatment: oral pan-JAK inhibitor, 5-10 mg twice daily. Isolated RNA was reverse transcribed into cDNA used as the sequencing template. This table comes from immunoSEQ multiplex PCR, and its TCRdb copy is limited to in-frame clones, with some not included. The profile shows roughly 250,000 clones, approximately 60% of them singletons. The CDR3 is 15 residues long. Trimming took 0 bases from V and 3 from J, leaving 12 bases between them. The germline gives CDR1 SGHAT, CDR2 FQNNGV. The specimen was CD4+ T cells sorted from blood, collected around week 53, from a patient treated with tofacitinib. The chain joins TRBV11-2 to TRBJ2-7; unclear D gene. This receptor was identified in a human donor with alopecia areata. CDR3 nucleotide sequence: TGTGCCAGCAGCTTAGATGTGCAGGATAACTACGAGCAGTACTTC. Protein product: CASSLDVQDNYEQYF.